Shown below are 10 T cell receptor beta chains from a single sample sequenced in a study of resident and recirculating memory T cells in vitiligo. Repertoires were generated with immunoSEQ multiplex PCR, while TCRdb's copy carries only in-frame clones and drops some. The table has 65,000 to 80,000 clones, around 90% seen once; the top ten hold approximately 5.4%. Specimen: blood. The origin of the receptors is a male donor with vitiligo.

The chain uses TRBV12-5 and TRBJ1-4; 7 bases agree with TRBD1. The J segment lost 7 bases and the V segment lost 6 bases, leaving 14 bases of the junction unmatched. This CDR3 spans 16 amino acids. The germline gives CDR1 LGHNT, CDR2 FRNRAP. The DNA for the CDR3 is TGTGCTAGTGGCTCCCCCACAGGGGAAGTTCGTGAAAAACTGTTTTTT. The encoded protein is CASGSPTGEVREKLFF. The whole variable domain, remainder taken from reference TRBV12-5 and TRBJ1-4, is DARVTQTPRHKVTEMGQEVTMRCQPILGHNTVFWYRQTMMQGLELLAYFRNRAPLDDSGMPKDRFSAEMPDATLATLKIQPSEPRDSAVYFCASGSPTGEVREKLFFGSGTQLSVL.

J is TRBJ1-2 and V is TRBV7-8; D unresolved. The germline CDR1 and CDR2 sequences are SGHVS and FQNEAQ. This CDR3 comprises 13 residues. Trimming shortened V by 6 bases and J by 2 bases, and 10 bases separated the two germline ends. CDR3 sequence: CASRKPGNYGYTF. The DNA of the CDR3 is TGTGCCAGCAGAAAACCGGGGAACTATGGCTACACCTTC.

The chain employs TRBV19 and TRBJ1-5; unclear D gene. Germline CDR1 and CDR2: LNHDA and SQIVND (reference sequence). The CDR3 length is 13 residues. Trimming shortened V by 7 bases and J by 6 bases, and 13 bases separated the two germline ends. As DNA, the CDR3 is TGTGCCAGTACCCCCCGGGGAAGTCAGCCCCAGCATTTT. Its translation: CASTPRGSQPQHF.

This clone was detected only once. The J gene is TRBJ1-1, the V gene TRBV7-3; no reliable D call. The germline gives CDR1 SGHTA, CDR2 FQGTGA. Trimming pared 2 bases from V and 1 base from J, leaving 5 bases between. The CDR3 spans 13 residues. The chain's CDR3 is CASSLQKNTEAFF. CDR3 in DNA: TGTGCCAGCAGCTTACAGAAGAACACTGAAGCTTTCTTT.

The chain combines TRBV6-5 with TRBJ1-2, with D tentatively TRBD1 (6 bases). Trimming left V 0 bases short and J 5 bases short, with 13 bases between. Germline CDR1 MNHEY, CDR2 SVGAGI. The CDR3 is 15 residues long. CDR3 bases: TGTGCCAGCAGTTACTCGATACAGGGAGGGTATGGCTACACCTTC. Residues: CASSYSIQGGYGYTF.

This chain links TRBV9 with TRBJ2-3, with TRBD2 matching over 7 bases. CDR1 and CDR2 (germline): SGDLS, YYNGEE. Losses at the gene ends were 6 bases for V and 3 bases for J; bases not matched to a gene: 7. This CDR3 contains 14 residues. CDR3 sequence (DNA): TGTGCCAGCAATTTTTGGGGGGGGACAGATACGCAGTATTTT. Its protein product is CASNFWGGTDTQYF.

The rearrangement joins TRBV18 to TRBJ1-2; D possibly corresponds to TRBD1 (5 bases). Trimming pared 2 bases from V and 3 bases from J, leaving 13 bases between. CDR1 is KGHSH, CDR2 LQKENI, per germline. CDR3 length: 15 amino acids. CDR3 sequence (DNA): TGTGCCAGCTCACCAAGCGGGGGTCCTTACTATGGCTACACCTTC. This translates into CASSPSGGPYYGYTF.

This clone has only a few counts. This chain uses TRBV7-2 with TRBJ1-1; D is perhaps TRBD1 (6 bases). The CDR3 runs to 14 residues. Germline V gene sequence: CDR1 SGHTA, CDR2 FQGNSA. Trimming left V 5 bases short and J 1 base short, with 11 bases between. This CDR3 reads CASSPGHQNTEAFF. The CDR3 region has the DNA TGTGCCAGCAGCCCGGGACACCAGAACACTGAAGCTTTCTTT.

The V gene is TRBV2, the J gene TRBJ1-3, with 9 bases lining up with TRBD1. Germline loops: CDR1 SNHLY, CDR2 FYNNEI. The J segment lost 4 bases and the V segment lost 3 bases, leaving 4 bases of the junction unmatched. The CDR3 totals 15 residues. This CDR3 is CASSDGQGTGNTIYF. CDR3 nucleotides: TGTGCCAGCAGTGACGGACAGGGGACAGGAAACACCATATATTTT. The variable domain in full, with the rest retrieved from reference TRBV2 and TRBJ1-3, is EPEVTQTPSHQVTQMGQEVILRCVPISNHLYFYWYRQILGQKVEFLVSFYNNEISEKSEIFDDQFSVERPDGSNFTLKIRSTKLEDSAMYFCASSDGQGTGNTIYFGEGSWLTVV.

Concerning this clone itself: Sequence at one end of the junction differs from germline and may be a read error. The gene calls are TRBV11-2 and TRBJ2-2; 7 bases match TRBD1. The germline CDR1 and CDR2 sequences are SGHAT and FQNNGV. The CDR3 length is 13 residues. DNA for the CDR3: TGTGCCAGCAGGTTAGGGGGCGCCGGGGAGCTGTTTTTT. Translation gives CASRLGGAGELFF.